The next 13 T cell receptor beta chains were all read from a single sample in a study of CD8+ T cells in alopecia areata. Following RNA extraction, reverse transcription yielded cDNA that acted as the sequencing template. Sequenced by immunoSEQ multiplex PCR; TCRdb stores in-frame clones only, minus some. This sample carries around 200,000 clones, over 60% of them seen once, and the ten largest clones take more than 3.5%. Treatment given: oral pan-JAK inhibitor, 5-10 mg twice daily. The source material was CD4+ T cells sorted from blood, sampled at week 4, from a patient treated with tofacitinib. All receptors derive from a human donor with alopecia areata.

The V call is TRBV2, the J call TRBJ2-1; TRBD2 aligns across 13 bases. The CDR3 length is 15 residues. Trimming removed 4 bases from V and 9 bases from J; junction bases left unmatched: 6. Germline lookup yields CDR1 SNHLY and CDR2 FYNNEI. CDR3 amino acids: CASSARTSGGPEQFF. CDR3 nucleotides: TGTGCCAGCAGTGCCAGGACTAGCGGGGGTCCTGAGCAGTTCTTC.

There are a few counts of this clone. The V gene is TRBV18, the J gene TRBJ1-1; possibly TRBD1 for D (5 bases). Germline CDR1 and CDR2: KGHSH and LQKENI. Trimming removed 6 bases at V and 1 base at J, with 9 bases between. There are 13 residues in the CDR3. This CDR3 is CASSYGTNTEAFF. The CDR3 DNA follows: TGTGCCAGCTCGTACGGGACGAACACTGAAGCTTTCTTT. Full variable domain (missing parts from reference TRBV18 and TRBJ1-1): NAGVMQNPRHLVRRRGQEARLRCSPMKGHSHVYWYRQLPEEGLKFMVYLQKENIIDESGMPKERFSAEFPKEGPSILRIQQVVRGDSAAYFCASSYGTNTEAFFGQGTRLTVV.

This clone was observed a handful of times. The CDR3 spells CASSQSRLVTDTQYF. CDR3 bases: TGCGCCAGCAGTCAATCCCGCCTGGTCACAGATACGCAGTATTTT. The chain combines TRBV23-1 with TRBJ2-3; D remains unclear. TRBV23-1 falls under the ORF class, with uncertain function. The CDR3 has 15 residues. The germline V and J ends were trimmed by 0 bases and 2 bases, with 9 bases remaining between them.

V is TRBV6-5 and J is TRBJ1-1; tentatively, D is TRBD1 (6 bases). CDR3 length: 14 residues. Trimming took 4 bases from V and 6 from J, leaving 15 bases between them. Germline CDR1 is MNHEY and CDR2 is SVGAGI. CDR3 coding DNA: TGTGCCAGCAGTTCGCCACGGGAGGGGGCTGAAGCTTTCTTT. It translates to CASSSPREGAEAFF.

This clone turned up a few times. V and J are TRBV29-1 and TRBJ2-5; possible D gene TRBD2, 5 bases. The germline V gene has CDR1 SQVTM and CDR2 ANQGSEA. This CDR3 contains 12 residues. Trimming removed 3 bases at V and 5 bases at J, with 10 bases between. DNA for the CDR3: TGCAGCGTTGACTCCGGCGGGGAGACCCAGTACTTC. Its protein product is CSVDSGGETQYF.

The V and J genes are TRBV29-1 and TRBJ1-2, with D uncertain. CDR3 size: 10 residues. V gave up 5 bases and J gave up 9 bases, with 10 bases separating them. Germline CDR1 SQVTM, CDR2 ANQGSEA. CDR3 nucleotide sequence: TGCAGCGTTCAGTATGGCAGCTACACCTTC. This sequence encodes CSVQYGSYTF.

This clone occurred once. This chain connects TRBV5-4 to TRBJ1-2, with D perhaps matching TRBD1 (6 bases). The germline V gene encodes CDR1 SGHNT and CDR2 YYREEE (reference sequence). CDR3 length: 13 residues. Trimming took off 5 bases at V and 8 bases at J, with 16 bases between the two ends. CDR3: CASREQGSKGYTF. The CDR3 region has the DNA TGTGCCAGCAGAGAACAGGGAAGTAAGGGCTACACCTTC.

The table lists this clone with a count of one. The V and J genes are TRBV12-5 and TRBJ1-4; possible D gene TRBD1, 6 bases. V lost 5 bases, J lost 0 bases, and 10 bases lay in between. The CDR3 extends over 15 amino acids. From germline, CDR1 is LGHNT and CDR2 FRNRAP. The CDR3 sequence: CASGTGKATNEKLFF. CDR3 nucleotide sequence: TGTGCTAGTGGTACAGGGAAGGCAACTAATGAAAAACTGTTTTTT.

This clone showed up just a few times. V gene TRBV14 combines with J gene TRBJ2-1; D is possibly TRBD2 (5 bases). There are 15 residues in the CDR3. Germline lookup yields CDR1 SGHDN and CDR2 FVKESK. V was shortened by 1 base and J by 6 bases, with 13 bases between the two germline ends. CDR3 sequence: CASSQGARAGNEQFF. The CDR3, as DNA: TGTGCCAGCAGCCAAGGGGCCCGGGCGGGCAATGAGCAGTTCTTC.

This clone was counted a few times. This chain uses TRBV29-1 with TRBJ2-1; 9 bases align to TRBD2. Germline values: CDR1 SQVTM, CDR2 ANQGSEA. The CDR3 contains 14 residues. V was clipped by 4 bases and J by 7 bases; unmatched bases: 8. The CDR3 loop reads CSVARGGDGNEQFF. CDR3 nucleotide sequence: TGCAGCGTTGCCCGCGGGGGGGATGGGAATGAGCAGTTCTTC.

The V gene is TRBV5-1, the J gene TRBJ2-3; D is ambiguous. The CDR3 loop spans 12 amino acids. Trimming took off 1 base at V and 6 bases at J, with 6 bases between the two ends. Germline V gives CDR1 SGHRS, CDR2 YFSETQ. The CDR3 coding sequence is TGCGCCAGCAGCTTGTCATTCGATACGCAGTATTTT. Its translation is CASSLSFDTQYF.

This clone came up a few times. The genes are TRBV7-8 and TRBJ1-2; 8 nucleotides line up with TRBD1. Losses at the gene ends were 5 bases for V and 2 bases for J; bases not matched to a gene: 4. The CDR3 loop spans 14 amino acids. Germline lookup yields CDR1 SGHVS and CDR2 FQNEAQ. DNA of the CDR3: TGTGCCAGCAGCGTGAGGGACAGGAACTATGGCTACACCTTC. It translates to CASSVRDRNYGYTF.

The rearrangement links TRBV5-4 to TRBJ1-2, with 8 positions matching TRBD1. The CDR3 is made up of 13 amino acids. V lost 4 bases to trimming and J lost 7 bases; unmatched junction nucleotides: 6. Germline V gene data show CDR1 as SGHNT and CDR2 as YYREEE (reference sequence). DNA for the CDR3: TGTGCCAGCAGCCTCGACAGGGGATCTGGCTACACCTTC. Encoded protein: CASSLDRGSGYTF. The complete variable domain, with remaining parts taken from reference TRBV5-4 and TRBJ1-2, reads ETGVTQSPTHLIKTRGQQVTLRCSSQSGHNTVSWYQQALGQGPQFIFQYYREEENGRGNFPPRFSGLQFPNYSSELNVNALELDDSALYLCASSLDRGSGYTFGSGTRLTVV.